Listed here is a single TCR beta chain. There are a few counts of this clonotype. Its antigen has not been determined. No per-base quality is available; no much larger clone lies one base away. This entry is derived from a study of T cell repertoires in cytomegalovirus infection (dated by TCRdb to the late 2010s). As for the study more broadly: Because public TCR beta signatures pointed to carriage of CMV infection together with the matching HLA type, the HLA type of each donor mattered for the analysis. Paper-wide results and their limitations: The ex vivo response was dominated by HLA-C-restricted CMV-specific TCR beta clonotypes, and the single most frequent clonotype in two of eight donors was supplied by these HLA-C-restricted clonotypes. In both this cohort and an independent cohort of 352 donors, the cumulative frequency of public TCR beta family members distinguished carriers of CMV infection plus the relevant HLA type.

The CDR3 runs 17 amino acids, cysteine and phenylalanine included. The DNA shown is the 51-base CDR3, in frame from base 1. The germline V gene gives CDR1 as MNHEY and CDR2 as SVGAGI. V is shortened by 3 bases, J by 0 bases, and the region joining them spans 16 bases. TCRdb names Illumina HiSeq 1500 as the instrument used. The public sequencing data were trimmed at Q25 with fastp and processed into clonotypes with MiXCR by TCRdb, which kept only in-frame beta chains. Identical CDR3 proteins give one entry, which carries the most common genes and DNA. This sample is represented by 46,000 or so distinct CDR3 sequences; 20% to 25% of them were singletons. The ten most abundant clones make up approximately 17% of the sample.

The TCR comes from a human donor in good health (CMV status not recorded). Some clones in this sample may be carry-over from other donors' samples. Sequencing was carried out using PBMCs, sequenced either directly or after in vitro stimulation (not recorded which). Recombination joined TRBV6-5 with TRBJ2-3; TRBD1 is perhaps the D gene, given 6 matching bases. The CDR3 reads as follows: CASSYTRAGDSTDTQYF. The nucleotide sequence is TGTGCCAGCAGTTATACCAGGGCAGGGGATAGCACAGATACGCAGTATTTT.